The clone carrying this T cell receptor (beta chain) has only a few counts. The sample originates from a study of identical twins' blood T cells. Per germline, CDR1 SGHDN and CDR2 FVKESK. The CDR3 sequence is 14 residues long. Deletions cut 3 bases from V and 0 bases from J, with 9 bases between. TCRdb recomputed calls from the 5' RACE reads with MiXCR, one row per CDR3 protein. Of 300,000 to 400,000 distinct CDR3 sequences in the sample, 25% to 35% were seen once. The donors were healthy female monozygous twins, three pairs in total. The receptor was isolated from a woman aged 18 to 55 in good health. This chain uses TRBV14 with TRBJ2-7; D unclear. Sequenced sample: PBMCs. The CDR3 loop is CASSQQQRSYEQYF. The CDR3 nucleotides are TGTGCCAGCAGCCAGCAACAGCGCTCCTACGAGCAGTACTTC.